This TCR beta chain came from a study of T cell responses to AZD1222 COVID-19 vaccine (dated by TCRdb to about 2021). Regarding the study in general: TCR sequencing was performed for about 250 trial participants, of whom around 210 were given two doses of AZD1222 and around 26 were given two doses of MenACWY control vaccine. Enrollment into the trials was organized by age into subgroups of 18-55, 56-69 and 70-plus years, and those subgroups contained approximately 160, 26 and 62 TCR-sequenced participants, respectively.

The investigation overall reported the following: In the small 56-69-year group, the increase in depth fell short of significance, most likely because of low power. After two AZD1222 doses, both the breadth and the depth of spike-specific TCRs were significantly higher than at day 0 and than in MenACWY recipients. Nearly half of unique spike-specific TCRs reportedly recognized epitopes outside regions mutated in the B.1.351 and B.1.1.7 variants. Because no day 14 peak-response samples were available, repertoires were characterized only after the peak T cell response. Conclusions about previously exposed vaccinees are limited because only five to seven AZD1222 recipients were SARS-CoV-2 seropositive at baseline. Participants were mostly white British, with more females than males. The authors suggested clonal diversity may have been underestimated. CD4 TCRs associated with the vaccine covered the entire spike protein, and the dominant responses were in regions 160-218 and 743-854.

Via the germline V gene (reference sequence), CDR1 is MNHEY and CDR2 SMNVEV. From the cysteine through the phenylalanine, the CDR3 covers 16 amino acids. Only the CDR3 portion is preserved as DNA: 48 bases, with reading frame beginning at the first base. V loses 4 bases, J loses 1 base, and the germline ends lie 15 bases apart. The time point label, as the study defines it: baseline before first vaccination. What the treatment or condition label conveys for this sample: meningococcal conjugate vaccine given as trial control. The vaccinee samples were drawn from two UK trials, COV001 and COV002, one of which was a single-blind randomized controlled phase 2/3 trial testing AZD1222 (ChAdOx1 nCoV-19) in healthy adults. Trial participant PBMC samples were collected at day 0 and day 28 after the second dose for TCRbeta chain sequencing. The CDR3 regions of human TCRbeta chains were analyzed by immunosequencing. In the source study's methods: Repertoire TCRs were matched against a reference library of SARS-CoV-2-specific TCRs generated with the MIRA antigen-specificity platform. Breadth was defined as the fraction of unique TCRs that were SARS-CoV-2-associated, and depth was defined as the fraction of total T cells that were SARS-CoV-2-associated. Using the MIRA data, every spike-specific TCR was mapped to the spike region that the TCR reacted to and assigned to either a CD4 or a CD8 class. Log10-transformed breadth and depth values were compared by one-way ANOVA with Sidak's multiple comparisons tests. In its TCRdb copy, this immuneACCESS table keeps in-frame sequences only and misses some clones. Where compared with another copy, unresolved V genes explain less than half of these, and the others have no known cause. V, J and clone size were drawn from that table, and D and trimming were deduced from the DNA. This sample is represented by roughly 80,000 clones; 85% to 95% of them were singletons. The ten largest clonotypes hold 4.5% to 5.5% of the sample.

Note on this clone: What antigen it recognizes has not been identified. No quality values exist for individual bases; no much larger clone is one base distant.

The rearranged chain carries TRBV27 and TRBJ2-3; the D gene is perhaps TRBD2, from 6 matching bases. The sequence derives from an adult in good health. The specimen was peripheral blood, collected on day 0 of MenACWY control vaccination. The sequenced DNA: TGTGCCAGCAGTTGGTCCTGGGACTTCCGCACAGATACGCAGTATTTT. This codes for CASSWSWDFRTDTQYF.